These 17 T cell receptor beta chains share one sample of origin, sequenced in a study of brain T cells in children with intractable seizures (dated by TCRdb to about 2021). Read against the paper, the sample's time point label means: blood from clinic visit 5 months post-surgery; TSC patient then seizure free. Library generation was performed with the immunoSEQ multiplex PCR assay. TCRdb took this table from immuneACCESS and kept in-frame rearrangements with V and J called. Such tables lack part of the clones; where checked against another copy, unresolved V genes explain under half of the gap, and the rest is unexplained. The sample table shows hundreds of thousands of clones, and 93% are seen once. The leading ten clones occupy roughly 5.8% of the sample. The material sequenced was peripheral blood, taken about 5 months after surgery. These receptors were collected from a boy under two years old with tuberous sclerosis and intractable seizures.

In its sample, this clone was seen once. The J gene is TRBJ1-1, the V gene TRBV7-3, with D perhaps TRBD1 (5 bases). The CDR3 has 15 amino acids. Trimming pared 5 bases from V and 1 base from J, leaving 14 bases between. From germline, CDR1 is SGHTA and CDR2 FQGTGA. In DNA, the CDR3 is TGTGCCAGCAGCCTTACGGGGGTCCCGAACACTGAAGCTTTCTTT. Amino acids: CASSLTGVPNTEAFF.

The chain is built from TRBV13 and TRBJ2-5; no clear D. Germline CDR1 and CDR2: PRHDT and FYEKMQ (reference sequence). The CDR3 has 11 residues. Trimming took 3 bases from V and 5 from J, leaving 4 bases between them. This CDR3 is CASSLDETQYF. CDR3 bases: TGTGCCAGCAGCTTGGACGAGACCCAGTACTTC.

V usage is TRBV7-3 and J usage is TRBJ1-1; D is uncertain. The germline V gene has CDR1 SGHTA and CDR2 FQGTGA. V dropped 11 bases and J dropped 0 bases, with 10 bases sitting between them. This CDR3 has 12 residues. The CDR3 here is CALLSLNTEAFF. CDR3 in DNA: TGTGCCTTACTGAGTTTGAACACTGAAGCTTTCTTT.

CDR3 nucleotides: TGCACCAGCAGCCAAGATGTCCATGAGCAGTTCTTC. It yields the protein CTSSQDVHEQFF. This chain joins TRBV1 and TRBJ2-1. TRBV1 is recorded as a pseudogene. The CDR3 covers 12 residues.

This rearrangement joins TRBV7-6 to TRBJ1-2, with 12 bases that match TRBD1. CDR1 SGHVS and CDR2 FNYEAQ come from the germline V gene. The trim removed 7 bases at V and 7 bases at J, leaving 7 bases unmatched. The CDR3 covers 14 residues. The CDR3 loop is CASTPGQGAVGYTF. In DNA form, the CDR3 reads TGTGCCAGCACGCCGGGACAGGGGGCGGTTGGCTACACCTTC. The full variable domain, completed using reference TRBV7-6 and TRBJ1-2, is GAGVSQSPRYKVTKRGQDVALRCDPISGHVSLYWYRQALGQGPEFLTYFNYEAQQDKSGLPNDRFSAERPEGSISTLTIQRTEQRDSAMYRCASTPGQGAVGYTFGSGTRLTVV.

The chain uses TRBV3-1 (or the pseudogene TRBV3-2) and TRBJ2-3; TRBD2 agrees at 10 bases. The J segment lost 0 bases and the V segment lost 4 bases, leaving 4 bases of the junction unmatched. The CDR3 spans 16 residues. The germline CDR1 and CDR2 sequences are LGHDT and YNNKEL (reference sequence). The CDR3 reads CASSPRTSGSTDTQYF. For the CDR3, the DNA is TGTGCCAGCAGCCCCCGGACTAGCGGTAGCACAGATACGCAGTATTTT.

V is TRBV2 and J is TRBJ2-2; D gene ambiguous. Germline lookup yields CDR1 SNHLY and CDR2 FYNNEI. The CDR3 sequence is 13 residues long. V lost 7 bases to trimming and J lost 6 bases, with 12 bases between them. The DNA for the CDR3 is TGTGCCAGCACTTCTCGAGGCCCCGGGGAGCTGTTTTTT. This codes for CASTSRGPGELFF.

This clone was seen a single time. The chain employs TRBV2 and TRBJ2-7, with D tentatively TRBD2 (6 bases). The CDR3 is made up of 13 amino acids. Trimming shortened V by 10 bases and J by 0 bases, and 13 bases separated the two germline ends. Per germline, CDR1 SNHLY and CDR2 FYNNEI. The CDR3 here is CATQAGRSYEQYF. CDR3 DNA: TGTGCCACCCAAGCGGGCCGCTCCTACGAGCAGTACTTC.

The V and J genes are TRBV30 and TRBJ1-1; a weak D match, TRBD1 (6 bases). V was shortened by 2 bases and J by 3 bases, with 10 bases between the two germline ends. CDR1 is GTSNPN and CDR2 is SVGIG in the germline V gene (reference sequence). The CDR3 extends over 13 amino acids. DNA for the CDR3: TGTGCCTGGAGTCCAAGGGGGGACACTGAAGCTTTCTTT. Translation: CAWSPRGDTEAFF.

This chain joins TRBV4-1 and TRBJ2-1; 13 bases agree with TRBD2. CDR1 is MGHRA and CDR2 is YSYEKL in the germline V gene. The CDR3 runs 18 residues. The junction had 7 bases not matched to a gene; V was cut back by 1 base and J by 4 bases. The CDR3 DNA is TGCGCCAGCAGCCAAGGGACTAGCGGGAGAGCTGGTTACAATGAGCAGTTCTTC. Translation: CASSQGTSGRAGYNEQFF.

The chain's CDR3 is CASSPTGRAGELFF. The CDR3 DNA follows: TGTGCCAGTAGTCCGACAGGGCGGGCCGGGGAGCTGTTTTTT. The chain carries TRBV19 and TRBJ2-2; 7 nucleotides line up with TRBD1. Trimming took 5 bases from V and 6 from J; bases not matched to a gene: 6. The CDR3 has 14 amino acids. Germline-derived CDR1 and CDR2 are LNHDA and SQIVND (reference sequence).

The rearrangement links TRBV2 to TRBJ1-2; D remains unclear. Germline V gene sequence: CDR1 SNHLY, CDR2 FYNNEI. Trimming left V 8 bases short and J 6 bases short, with 19 bases between. The CDR3 extends over 14 amino acids. CDR3 region: CASRVERRVNGYTF. CDR3 DNA: TGTGCCAGCCGTGTGGAGAGACGGGTTAATGGCTACACCTTC.

The gene calls are TRBV2 and TRBJ2-2; D not resolved. The CDR3 loop spans 15 amino acids. Germline values: CDR1 SNHLY, CDR2 FYNNEI. V was trimmed by 6 bases and J by 6 bases, leaving 17 bases between them. This chain's CDR3 is CASSQTRKVAGELFF. CDR3 DNA sequence: TGTGCCAGCAGCCAGACCAGGAAGGTGGCCGGGGAGCTGTTTTTT.

The chain is built from TRBV11-2 and TRBJ1-2; 8 bases fit TRBD1. Germline loops: CDR1 SGHAT, CDR2 FQNNGV. The CDR3 runs 14 residues. V shed 5 bases, J shed 3 bases, and the junction held 5 bases outside the gene matches. This CDR3 is CASSTDRGDYGYTF. The CDR3 DNA sequence: TGTGCCAGCAGCACCGACAGGGGTGACTATGGCTACACCTTC. The full variable domain, its missing parts supplied by reference TRBV11-2 and TRBJ1-2, is EAGVAQSPRYKIIEKRQSVAFWCNPISGHATLYWYQQILGQGPKLLIQFQNNGVVDDSQLPKDRFSAERLKGVDSTLKIQPAKLEDSAVYLCASSTDRGDYGYTFGSGTRLTVV.

The chain employs TRBV5-6 and TRBJ1-2; maybe TRBD1 (6 bases). The CDR3 totals 13 residues. Germline CDR1 reads SGHDT; CDR2 reads YYEEEE. V was cut by 7 bases and J by 4 bases, with 14 bases left in between. The CDR3 loop reads CASRHQGIYGYTF. The CDR3, as DNA: TGTGCCAGCCGTCACCAGGGGATCTATGGCTACACCTTC.

This clone appeared once. This chain uses TRBV6-2 or TRBV6-3 with TRBJ1-1; D ambiguous. Trimming shortened V by 3 bases and J by 7 bases, and 6 bases separated the two germline ends. The germline CDR1 and CDR2 sequences are MNHEY and SVGEGT. CDR3 length: 11 amino acids. The CDR3 DNA sequence: TGTGCCAGCAGTTATCTGTTTGAAGCTTTCTTT. Translation: CASSYLFEAFF.

The CDR3 nucleotides read TGTGCCAGCAGTGAATTTGATGGCACGTACAATGAGCAGTTCTTC. Translation: CASSEFDGTYNEQFF. V is TRBV6-1 and J is TRBJ2-1, with D unresolved. CDR1 is MNHNS, CDR2 SASEGT, per germline. V lost 2 bases and J 4 bases, leaving 12 bases between the germline ends. The CDR3 is 15 residues long.